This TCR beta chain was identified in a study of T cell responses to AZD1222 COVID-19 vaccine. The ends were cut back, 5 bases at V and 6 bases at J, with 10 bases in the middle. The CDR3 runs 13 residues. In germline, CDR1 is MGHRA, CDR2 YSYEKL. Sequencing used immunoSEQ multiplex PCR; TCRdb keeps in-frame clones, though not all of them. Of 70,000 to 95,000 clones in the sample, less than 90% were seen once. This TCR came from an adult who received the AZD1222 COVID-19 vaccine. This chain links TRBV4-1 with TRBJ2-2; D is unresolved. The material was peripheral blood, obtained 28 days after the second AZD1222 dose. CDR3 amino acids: CASSGPHAGELFF. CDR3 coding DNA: TGCGCCAGCAGCGGGCCACACGCCGGGGAGCTGTTTTTT.